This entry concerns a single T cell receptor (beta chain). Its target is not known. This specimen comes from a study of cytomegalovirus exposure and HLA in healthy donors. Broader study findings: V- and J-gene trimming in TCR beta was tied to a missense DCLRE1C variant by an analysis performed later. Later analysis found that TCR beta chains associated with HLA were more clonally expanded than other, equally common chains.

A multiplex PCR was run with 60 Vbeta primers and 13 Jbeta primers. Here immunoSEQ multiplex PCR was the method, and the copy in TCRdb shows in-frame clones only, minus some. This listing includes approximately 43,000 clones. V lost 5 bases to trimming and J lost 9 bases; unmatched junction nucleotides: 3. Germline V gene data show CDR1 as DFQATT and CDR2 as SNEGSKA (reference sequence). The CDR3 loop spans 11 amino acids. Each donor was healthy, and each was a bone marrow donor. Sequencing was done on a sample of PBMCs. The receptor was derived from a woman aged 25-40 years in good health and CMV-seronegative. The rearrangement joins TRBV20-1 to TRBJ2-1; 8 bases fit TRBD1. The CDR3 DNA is TGCAGTGCTGGACAGGGACCTGAGCAGTTCTTC. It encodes CSAGQGPEQFF.